Included here is one TCR beta chain sequence, with context. This clonotype occurred many times. Which antigen it targets is not known. No per-base quality is available; no much larger clone lies one base away. Stable Graves' hyperthyroidism was defined as no progression to ophthalmopathy during 18 months of follow-up. Hyperthyroidism patients were newly diagnosed, had a disease duration of under 2 months, and were aged 18 to 65 years. Any patient with an uncontrolled infection, another autoimmune disease, pregnancy or lactation was excluded. Diagnoses were established on the basis of clinical symptoms, serum thyroxine and TRAb, thyroid ultrasound, and orbital computed tomography. Total RNA was extracted with Trizol reagent, and quality was checked on an Agilent 2100 Bioanalyzer. The TCR beta CDR3 regions were amplified from RNA transcripts. For the first round of RT-PCR on the TCR CDR3, the HTBI primer set was used together with the Qiagen OneStep RT-PCR kit. Libraries were constructed in a second round of multiplex PCR, after which size selection and purification were performed. Libraries were sequenced paired-end with 100 bp reads on an Illumina HiSeq2000. The study's processing was this. SOAPnuke was used to process the raw data, with reads discarded if the reads contained adapters or uncalled bases, had a mean Phred below 15, or lacked an exact constant-primer or identifier match. High-quality paired reads were merged using COPE v1.2.5, and each unique nucleotide sequence was defined as a clonotype. Clonotypes were aligned to IMGT TRBV, TRBD and TRBJ reference segments using MiTCR v1.1. The analysis included only V-J combinations with a frequency above 0.0001, which together covered approximately 99% of the repertoires. The TCS score was defined as F50 (clonal expansion) divided by E x V (chaos), with BLOSUM62-based TCRdist calculated between CDR3 peptides within each V-J. Welch's t-statistics and random forest reduced 500 to 550 V-J features to 10 to 15, which were used in a naive Bayes classifier (R e1071). The similarity between thyroid and blood repertoires was quantified using the Morisita-Horn index. Using fastp trimming at Q25 and MiXCR clonotype assembly, TCRdb reanalyzed the public sequencing data and kept in-frame beta chains. Every distinct CDR3 protein forms one entry, paired with its most common genes and DNA. The V and J calls follow TCRdb's processing rather than the paper's. Recorded for this sample are a few hundred thousand distinct CDR3 sequences; more than 45% of them occurred a single time. The top ten clonotypes cover around 8% of the sample.

The CDR3 covers 14 residues, taking in both the cysteine and the phenylalanine. Left in the record is the CDR3 DNA by itself, 42 bases read in frame from the first base. The germline ends are 19 bases apart after V is trimmed by 5 bases and J by 11 bases. The sample belongs to a study of T cells in Graves' hyperthyroidism and ophthalmopathy (dated by TCRdb to about 2019). Background for the entire study: A discovery cohort of 95 to 100 patients, approximately 45 with Graves' ophthalmopathy and approximately 60 with stable Graves' hyperthyroidism, was used to find distinguishing TCR V-J signatures. Prospective prediction of ophthalmopathy was tested in an independent validation cohort consisting of about 19 hyperthyroidism patients and 17 patients who later progressed to ophthalmopathy. The roughly 91 discovery patients were randomly divided into training and test sets at a 7:3 ratio. Thyroid tissue and blood T-cell repertoires from six Graves' hyperthyroidism patients were also compared in the study. After sampling, hyperthyroidism patients received methimazole starting at 30 mg daily, and ophthalmopathy patients received high-dose intravenous methylprednisolone. The paper describes TCR Vbeta CDR3 sequencing of fewer than 150 peripheral blood samples, made up of 43 ophthalmopathy patients, around 78 hyperthyroidism patients and 17 progressor patients. Paper-wide results and their limitations: In validation, the model predicted progression to ophthalmopathy a median of 6.5 months before onset, with about 71% sensitivity and 72.22% specificity. Sample size was not statistically predetermined, and blinding of investigators to group allocation was not performed. A 13 V-J signature model separated ophthalmopathy from stable hyperthyroidism, with roughly 88% sensitivity and about 81% specificity in cross-validation and 80%/75% in testing. Most expanded thyroid clonotypes (frequency above 0.001) were also found in blood, which suggests that blood repertoires may mirror thyroid immune responses.

This TCR came from a woman between 18 and 29 years old with Graves' hyperthyroidism. The sequence joins TRBV12-3 or TRBV12-4 to TRBJ1-5; TRBD1 could be the D gene, as 5 bases match. The sequenced sample was peripheral blood or thyroid tissue (not recorded which). The nucleotide sequence reads as follows: TGTGCCAGCAGTCAGGACACGCGATTTTTAGCCCAGCATTTT. It specifies CASSQDTRFLAQHF.